This record looks at one TCR beta chain sequence and its context. V dropped 5 bases and J dropped 2; count of bases not matched to a gene: 6. This CDR3 has 15 amino acids. Germline V gene lookup returns CDR1 MDHEN and CDR2 SYDVKM. Some clones are missing from TCRdb's copy, which holds only in-frame ones; the method was immunoSEQ multiplex PCR. The sample carries about 110,000 clones, approximately 82% recorded once. The data were obtained in a study of blood T cell repertoires in COVID-19. At the level of the study: Acute and convalescent COVID-19 specimens originated in the United States, Italy and Spain. PBMCs, B-cell-depleted T cells, or T cells provided the cDNA or gDNA that made up the material.

The sequence derives from a woman aged 55-70 years with acute or convalescent COVID-19. The rearrangement uses TRBV28 and TRBJ1-5; 7 positions agree with TRBD1. The sequencing sample was made of peripheral blood. The CDR3 reads CASSAGGGGNQPQHF. As DNA, the CDR3 is TGTGCCAGCAGTGCAGGGGGTGGGGGCAATCAGCCCCAGCATTTT.